This T cell receptor (beta chain) originates from a study of T-cell reconstitution after alpha-beta-depleted transplantation in children. The TCRbeta library was prepared with unique molecular identifiers. TCRdb independently ran MiXCR on the PCR reads; one entry per CDR3 protein. Among over 150,000 distinct CDR3 sequences listed, about 14% were seen once. This clonotype was detected only a few times. This clonotype was obtained from a human donor who donated a stem cell graft to a child with acute lymphoblastic leukemia. The sequencing used PBMCs from the stem cell graft donor, collected from the stem cell graft.

CDR3 sequence: CASTTLASTDTQYF. For the CDR3, the DNA is TGTGCCAGCACCACCCTAGCAAGTACAGATACGCAGTATTTT. V and J are TRBV5-8 and TRBJ2-3; TRBD2 might be the D (5 bases). Per the germline V gene, CDR1 is SGHTS and CDR2 is YDEGEE. CDR3 size: 14 residues. V was cut by 6 bases and J by 3 bases, with 14 bases left in between.